This T cell receptor beta chain stems from a study of blood T cell repertoires in COVID-19. About the research overall: Both acute and convalescent COVID-19 samples were obtained from the United States, Italy and Spain.

Participants classified as exposed had met a COVID-19 case within 2 weeks before study entry. Per germline, CDR1 SGHTA and CDR2 FQGNSA. The CDR3 loop spans 14 amino acids. Trimming cost V 3 bases and J 4 bases; bases outside gene matches: 3. Measured with immunoSEQ multiplex PCR; TCRdb has only the in-frame clones, and not every one. The sample has hundreds of thousands of clones, under 90% seen once. Sequenced sample: PBMCs or T cells enriched from blood (not recorded which). The gene calls are TRBV7-2 and TRBJ2-5, with 9 bases lining up with TRBD2. This clonotype originated in a woman between 40 and 50 years old who had been exposed to COVID-19. The CDR3 reads CASSFAGGPETQYF. Here the CDR3 DNA reads TGTGCCAGCAGCTTTGCGGGGGGGCCAGAGACCCAGTACTTC.